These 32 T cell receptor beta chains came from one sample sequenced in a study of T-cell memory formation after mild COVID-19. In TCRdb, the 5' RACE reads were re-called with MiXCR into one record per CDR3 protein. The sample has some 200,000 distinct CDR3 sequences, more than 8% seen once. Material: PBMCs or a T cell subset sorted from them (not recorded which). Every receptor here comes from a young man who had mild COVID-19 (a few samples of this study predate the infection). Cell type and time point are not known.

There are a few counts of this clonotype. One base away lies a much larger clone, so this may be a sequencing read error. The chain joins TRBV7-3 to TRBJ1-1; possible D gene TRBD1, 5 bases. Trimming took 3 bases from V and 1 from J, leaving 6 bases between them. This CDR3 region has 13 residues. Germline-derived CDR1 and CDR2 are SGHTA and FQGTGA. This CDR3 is CASSFGANTEAFF. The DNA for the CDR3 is TGTGCCAGCAGCTTTGGGGCGAACACTGAAGCTTTCTTT.

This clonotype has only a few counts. CDR3 nucleotides: TGTGCCAGCAGCCAAGATATTCTTAGGACTGAAAAACTGTTTTTT. Translated, it gives CASSQDILRTEKLFF. V and J are TRBV4-2 and TRBJ1-4, with D hard to call. The CDR3 totals 15 residues. Per the germline V gene, CDR1 is LGHNA and CDR2 is YNFKEQ. The germline V and J ends were trimmed by 0 bases and 7 bases, with 12 bases remaining between them.

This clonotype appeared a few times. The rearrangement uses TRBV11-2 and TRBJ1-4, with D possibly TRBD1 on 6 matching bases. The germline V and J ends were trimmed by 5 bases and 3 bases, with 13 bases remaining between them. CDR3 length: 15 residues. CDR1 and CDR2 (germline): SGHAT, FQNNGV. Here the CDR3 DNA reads TGTGCCAGCAGCAATTCAGGACAGCCTAATGAAAAACTGTTTTTT. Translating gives CASSNSGQPNEKLFF.

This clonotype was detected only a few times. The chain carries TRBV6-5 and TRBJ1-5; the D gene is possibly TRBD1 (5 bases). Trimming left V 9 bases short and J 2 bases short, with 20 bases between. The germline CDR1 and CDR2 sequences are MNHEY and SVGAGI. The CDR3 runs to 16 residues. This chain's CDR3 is CASKSIRVRGNQPQHF. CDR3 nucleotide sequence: TGTGCCAGTAAGTCCATCAGGGTTAGGGGCAATCAGCCCCAGCATTTT.

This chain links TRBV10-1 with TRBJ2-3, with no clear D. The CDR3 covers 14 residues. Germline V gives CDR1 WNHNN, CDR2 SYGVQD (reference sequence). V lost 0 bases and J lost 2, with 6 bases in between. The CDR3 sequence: CASSESRNTDTQYF. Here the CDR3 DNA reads TGCGCCAGCAGTGAGTCGCGGAACACAGATACGCAGTATTTT.

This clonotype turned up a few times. Written as DNA, the CDR3 is TGTGCCAGCAGTCCTGACTCTAGCGGGGGGGCCTATGAGCAGTTCTTC. This encodes CASSPDSSGGAYEQFF. The gene calls are TRBV2 and TRBJ2-1, with TRBD2 matching over 12 bases. V shed 5 bases and J 8 bases; nucleotides not matched to a gene: 10. The germline V gene encodes CDR1 SNHLY and CDR2 FYNNEI. The CDR3 runs 16 residues.

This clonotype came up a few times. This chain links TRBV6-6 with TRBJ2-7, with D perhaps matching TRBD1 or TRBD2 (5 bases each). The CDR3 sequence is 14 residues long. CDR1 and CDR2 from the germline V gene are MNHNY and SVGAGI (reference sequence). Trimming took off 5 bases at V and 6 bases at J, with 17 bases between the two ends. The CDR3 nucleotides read TGTGCCAGCAGTCCCGTGTTACGAGGGACCGAGCAGTACGTC. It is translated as CASSPVLRGTEQYV.

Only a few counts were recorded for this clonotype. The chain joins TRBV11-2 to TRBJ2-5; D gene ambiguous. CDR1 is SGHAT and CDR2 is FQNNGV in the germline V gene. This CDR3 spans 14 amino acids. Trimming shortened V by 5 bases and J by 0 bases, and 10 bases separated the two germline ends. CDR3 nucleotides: TGTGCCAGCAGCCCACTTCGGAACCAAGAGACCCAGTACTTC. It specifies CASSPLRNQETQYF.

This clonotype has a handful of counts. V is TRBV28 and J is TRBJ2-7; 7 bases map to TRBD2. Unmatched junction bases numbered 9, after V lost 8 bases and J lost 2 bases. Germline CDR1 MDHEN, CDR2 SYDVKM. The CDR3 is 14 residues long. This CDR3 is CASGPGGLPYEQYV. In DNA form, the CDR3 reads TGTGCCAGCGGGCCCGGGGGGTTGCCCTACGAGCAGTACGTC.

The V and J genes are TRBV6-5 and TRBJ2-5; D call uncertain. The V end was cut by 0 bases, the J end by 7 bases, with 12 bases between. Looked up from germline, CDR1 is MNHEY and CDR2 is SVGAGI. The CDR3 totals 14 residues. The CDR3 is CASSYSTGAGTQYF. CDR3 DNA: TGTGCCAGCAGTTACTCGACTGGTGCTGGGACCCAGTACTTC.

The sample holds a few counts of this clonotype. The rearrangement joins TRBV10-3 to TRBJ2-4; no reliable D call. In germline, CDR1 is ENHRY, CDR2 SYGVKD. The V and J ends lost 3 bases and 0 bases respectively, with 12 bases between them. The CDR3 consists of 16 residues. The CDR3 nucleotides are TGTGCCATCAGTGAAGGGCAGGTTGAAGCCAAAAACATTCAGTACTTC. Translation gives CAISEGQVEAKNIQYF.

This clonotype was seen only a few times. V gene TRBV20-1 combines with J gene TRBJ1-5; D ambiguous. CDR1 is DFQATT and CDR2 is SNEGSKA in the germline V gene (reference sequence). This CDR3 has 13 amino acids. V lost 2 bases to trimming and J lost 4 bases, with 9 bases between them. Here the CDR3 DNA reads TGCAGTGCTAGACCCCCGAGGAATCAGCCCCAGCATTTT. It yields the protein CSARPPRNQPQHF.

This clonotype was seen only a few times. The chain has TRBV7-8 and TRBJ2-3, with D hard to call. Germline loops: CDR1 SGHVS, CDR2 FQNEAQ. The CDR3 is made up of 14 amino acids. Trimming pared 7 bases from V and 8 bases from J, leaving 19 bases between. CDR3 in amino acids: CASTQTATVGTQYF. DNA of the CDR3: TGTGCCAGCACCCAGACCGCCACCGTCGGTACGCAGTATTTT.

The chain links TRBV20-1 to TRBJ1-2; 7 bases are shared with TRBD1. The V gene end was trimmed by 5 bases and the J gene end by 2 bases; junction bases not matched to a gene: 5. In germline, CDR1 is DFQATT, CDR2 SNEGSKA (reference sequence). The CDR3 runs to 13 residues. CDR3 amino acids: CSAGRTGNYGYTF. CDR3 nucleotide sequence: TGCAGTGCTGGACGGACAGGAAACTATGGCTACACCTTC.

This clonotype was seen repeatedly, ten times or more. The CDR3 sequence is CASSYTRAYSPLHF. In DNA form, the CDR3 reads TGTGCCAGCAGTTACACACGGGCGTATTCACCCCTCCACTTT. This chain connects TRBV6-5 to TRBJ1-6; D remains unclear. The CDR3 contains 14 residues. Trimming took 2 bases from V and 8 from J, leaving 10 bases between them. Germline loops: CDR1 MNHEY, CDR2 SVGAGI.

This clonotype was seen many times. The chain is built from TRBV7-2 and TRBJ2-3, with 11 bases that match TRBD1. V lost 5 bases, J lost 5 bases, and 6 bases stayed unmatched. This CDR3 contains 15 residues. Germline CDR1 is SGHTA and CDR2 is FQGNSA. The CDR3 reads CASSVGQGAGDTQYF. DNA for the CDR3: TGTGCCAGCAGCGTTGGACAGGGGGCAGGAGATACGCAGTATTTT.

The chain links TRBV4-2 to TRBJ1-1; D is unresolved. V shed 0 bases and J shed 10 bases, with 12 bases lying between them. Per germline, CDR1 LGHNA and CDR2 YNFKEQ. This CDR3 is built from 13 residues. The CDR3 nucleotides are TGTGCCAGCAGCCAAGACAGCACCCGGGGAGCTTTCTTT. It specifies CASSQDSTRGAFF.

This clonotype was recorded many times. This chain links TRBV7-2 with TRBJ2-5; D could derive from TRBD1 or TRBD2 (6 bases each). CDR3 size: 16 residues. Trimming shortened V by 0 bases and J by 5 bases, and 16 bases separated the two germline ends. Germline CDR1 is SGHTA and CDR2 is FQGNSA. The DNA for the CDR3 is TGTGCCAGCAGCTTAGCGGCGGGGCGGAGGGGGGAGACCCAGTACTTC. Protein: CASSLAAGRRGETQYF.

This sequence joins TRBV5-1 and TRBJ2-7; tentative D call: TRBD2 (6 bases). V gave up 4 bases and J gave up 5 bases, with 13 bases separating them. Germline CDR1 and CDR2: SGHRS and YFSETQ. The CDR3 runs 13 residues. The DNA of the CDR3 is TGCGCCAGCAGCGACCCTGGAGGGGACGAGCAGTACTTC. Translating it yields CASSDPGGDEQYF.

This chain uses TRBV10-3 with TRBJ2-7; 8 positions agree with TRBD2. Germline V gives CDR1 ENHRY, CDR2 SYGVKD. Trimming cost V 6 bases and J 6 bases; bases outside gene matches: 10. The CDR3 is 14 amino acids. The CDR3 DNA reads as TGTGCCATCAGATCCGGGACTAGGACATCCGAGCAGTACTTC. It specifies CAIRSGTRTSEQYF.

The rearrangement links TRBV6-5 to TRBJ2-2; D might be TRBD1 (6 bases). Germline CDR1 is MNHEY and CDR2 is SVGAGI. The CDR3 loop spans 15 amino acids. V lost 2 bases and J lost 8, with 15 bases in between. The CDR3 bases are TGTGCCAGCAGTTACCGCAGGACAGCCCTAGGGGAGCTGTTTTTT. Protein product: CASSYRRTALGELFF.

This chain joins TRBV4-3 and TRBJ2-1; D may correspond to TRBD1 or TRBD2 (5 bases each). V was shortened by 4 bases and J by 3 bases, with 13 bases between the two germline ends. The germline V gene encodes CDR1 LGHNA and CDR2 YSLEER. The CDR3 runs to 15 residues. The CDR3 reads CASSRERGVYNEQFF. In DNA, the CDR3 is TGCGCCAGCAGCCGGGAGAGGGGTGTCTACAATGAGCAGTTCTTC.

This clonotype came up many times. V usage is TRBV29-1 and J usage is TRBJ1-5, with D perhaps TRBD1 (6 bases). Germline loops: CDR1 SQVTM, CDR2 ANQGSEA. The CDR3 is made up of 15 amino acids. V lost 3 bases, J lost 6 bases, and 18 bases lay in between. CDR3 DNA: TGCAGCGTTGACTCCTCCAGAGAGGGGGGTCAGCCCCAGCATTTT. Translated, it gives CSVDSSREGGQPQHF.

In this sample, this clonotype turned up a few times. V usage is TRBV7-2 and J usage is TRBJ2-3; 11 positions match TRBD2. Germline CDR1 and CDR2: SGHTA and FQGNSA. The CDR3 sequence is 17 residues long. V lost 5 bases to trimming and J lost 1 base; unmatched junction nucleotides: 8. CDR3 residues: CASSRGLAGWGTDTQYF. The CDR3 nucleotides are TGTGCCAGCAGCCGAGGACTAGCGGGTTGGGGCACAGATACGCAGTATTTT.

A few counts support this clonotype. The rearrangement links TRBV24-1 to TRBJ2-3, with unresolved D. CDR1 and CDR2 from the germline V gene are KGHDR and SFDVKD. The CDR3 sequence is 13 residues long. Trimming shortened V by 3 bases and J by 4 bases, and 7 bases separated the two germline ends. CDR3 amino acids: CATSDGPADTQYF. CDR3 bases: TGTGCCACCAGTGATGGTCCCGCAGATACGCAGTATTTT.

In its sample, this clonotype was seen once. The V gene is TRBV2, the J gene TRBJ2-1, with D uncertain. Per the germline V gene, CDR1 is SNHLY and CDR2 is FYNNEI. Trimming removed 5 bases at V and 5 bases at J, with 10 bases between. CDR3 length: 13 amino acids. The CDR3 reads CASSPDGHNEQFF. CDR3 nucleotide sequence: TGTGCCAGCAGTCCAGACGGACACAATGAGCAGTTCTTC.

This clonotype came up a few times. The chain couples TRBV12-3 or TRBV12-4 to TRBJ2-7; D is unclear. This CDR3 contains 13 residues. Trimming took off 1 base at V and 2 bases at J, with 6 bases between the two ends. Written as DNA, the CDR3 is TGTGCCAGCAGTTTAGGGGAAGCCTACGAGCAGTACGTC. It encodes CASSLGEAYEQYV.

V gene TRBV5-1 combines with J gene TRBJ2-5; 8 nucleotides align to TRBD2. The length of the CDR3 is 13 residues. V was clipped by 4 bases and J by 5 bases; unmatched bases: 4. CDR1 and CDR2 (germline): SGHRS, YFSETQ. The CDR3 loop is CASSAGGRETQYF. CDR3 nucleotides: TGCGCCAGCAGCGCGGGGGGCAGGGAGACCCAGTACTTC. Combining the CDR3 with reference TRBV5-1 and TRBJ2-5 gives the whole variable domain KAGVTQTPRYLIKTRGQQVTLSCSPISGHRSVSWYQQTPGQGLQFLFEYFSETQRNKGNFPGRFSGRQFSNSRSEMNVSTLELGDSALYLCASSAGGRETQYFGPGTRLLVL.

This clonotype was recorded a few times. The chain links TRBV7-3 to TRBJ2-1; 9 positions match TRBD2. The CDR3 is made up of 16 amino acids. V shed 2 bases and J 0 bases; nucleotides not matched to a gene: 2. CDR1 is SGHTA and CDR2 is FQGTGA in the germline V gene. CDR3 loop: CASSLLAGSSYNEQFF. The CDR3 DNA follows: TGTGCCAGCAGCTTACTAGCGGGGAGCTCCTACAATGAGCAGTTCTTC. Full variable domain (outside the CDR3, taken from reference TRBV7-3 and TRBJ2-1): GAGVSQTPSNKVTEKGKYVELRCDPISGHTALYWYRQSLGQGPEFLIYFQGTGAADDSGLPNDRFFAVRPEGSVSTLKIQRTERGDSAVYLCASSLLAGSSYNEQFFGPGTRLTVL.

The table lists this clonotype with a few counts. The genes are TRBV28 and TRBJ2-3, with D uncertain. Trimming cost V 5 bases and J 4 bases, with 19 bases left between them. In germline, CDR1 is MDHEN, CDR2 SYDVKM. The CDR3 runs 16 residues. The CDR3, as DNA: TGTGCCAGCAGTGCTCACTGGTCGTCTGTGCCAGATACGCAGTATTTT. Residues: CASSAHWSSVPDTQYF.

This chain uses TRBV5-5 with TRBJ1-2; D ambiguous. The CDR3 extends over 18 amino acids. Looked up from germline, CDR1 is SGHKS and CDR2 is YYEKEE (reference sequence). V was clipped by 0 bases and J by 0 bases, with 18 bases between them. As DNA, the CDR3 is TGTGCCAGCAGCTTGGTCAGAGTCCGGGCGACCGCTAACTATGGCTACACCTTC. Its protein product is CASSLVRVRATANYGYTF.

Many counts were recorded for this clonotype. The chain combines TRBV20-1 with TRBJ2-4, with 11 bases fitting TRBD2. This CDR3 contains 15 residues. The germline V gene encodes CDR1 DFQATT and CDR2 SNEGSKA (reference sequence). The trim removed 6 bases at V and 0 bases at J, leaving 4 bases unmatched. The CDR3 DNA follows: TGCAGTGCAAGACTAGCGGGGTTAGCCAAAAACATTCAGTACTTC. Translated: CSARLAGLAKNIQYF.